This T cell receptor (beta chain) was documented in a study of cytomegalovirus exposure and HLA in healthy donors. CDR1 and CDR2 from the germline V gene are SEHNR and FQNEAQ (reference sequence). V was shortened by 5 bases and J by 0 bases, with 11 bases between the two germline ends. This CDR3 region has 14 residues. Clones were read by immunoSEQ multiplex PCR, and TCRdb kept only the in-frame ones, dropping some. Of some 170,000 clones listed, approximately 87% are singletons. This chain connects TRBV7-9 to TRBJ2-7; D uncertain. Input material: PBMCs. This clonotype was sampled from a woman under 40 in good health and CMV-seronegative. The CDR3 sequence is CASSPVRASYEQYF. The CDR3, as DNA: TGTGCCAGCAGCCCGGTGAGAGCCTCCTACGAGCAGTACTTC.